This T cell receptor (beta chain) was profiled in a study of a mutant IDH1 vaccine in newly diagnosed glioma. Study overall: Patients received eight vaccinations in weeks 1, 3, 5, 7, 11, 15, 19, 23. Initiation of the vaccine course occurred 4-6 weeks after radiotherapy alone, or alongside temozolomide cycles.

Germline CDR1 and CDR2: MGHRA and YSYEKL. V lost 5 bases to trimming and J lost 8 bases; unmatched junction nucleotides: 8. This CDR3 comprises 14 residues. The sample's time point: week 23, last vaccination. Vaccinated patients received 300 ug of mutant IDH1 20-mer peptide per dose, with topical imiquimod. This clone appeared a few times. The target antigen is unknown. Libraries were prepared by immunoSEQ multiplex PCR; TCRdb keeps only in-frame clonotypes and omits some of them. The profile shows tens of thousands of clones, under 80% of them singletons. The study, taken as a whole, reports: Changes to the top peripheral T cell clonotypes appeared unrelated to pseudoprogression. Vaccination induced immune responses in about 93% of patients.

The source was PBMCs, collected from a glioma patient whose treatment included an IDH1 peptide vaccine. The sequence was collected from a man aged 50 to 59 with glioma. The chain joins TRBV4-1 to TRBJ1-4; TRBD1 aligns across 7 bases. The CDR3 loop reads CASSDRDSREKLFF. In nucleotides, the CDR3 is TGCGCCAGCAGCGACCGGGACAGTAGGGAAAAACTGTTTTTT.